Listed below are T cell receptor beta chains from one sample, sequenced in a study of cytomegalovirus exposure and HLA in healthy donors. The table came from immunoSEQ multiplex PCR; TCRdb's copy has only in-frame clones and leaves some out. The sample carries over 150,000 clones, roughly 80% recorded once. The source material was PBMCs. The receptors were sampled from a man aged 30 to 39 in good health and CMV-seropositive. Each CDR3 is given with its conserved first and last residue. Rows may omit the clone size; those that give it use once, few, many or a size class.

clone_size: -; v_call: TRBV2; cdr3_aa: CAATGSTDTQYF
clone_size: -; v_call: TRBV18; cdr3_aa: CASSPATGTEKLFF
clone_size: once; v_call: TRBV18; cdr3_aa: CASSPGQGLHGYTF
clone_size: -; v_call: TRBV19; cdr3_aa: CASSIEGVGYTF
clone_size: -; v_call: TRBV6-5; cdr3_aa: CASSQGANYGYTF
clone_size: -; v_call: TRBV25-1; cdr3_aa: CASSDWDRVASPLHF
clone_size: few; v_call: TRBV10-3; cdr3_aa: CAISGGQQETQYF
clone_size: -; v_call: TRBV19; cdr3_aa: CATSRGVNSPLHF
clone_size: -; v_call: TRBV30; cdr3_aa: CARGLAGFTDTQYF
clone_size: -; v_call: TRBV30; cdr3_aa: CAWSVGRGSEQYF